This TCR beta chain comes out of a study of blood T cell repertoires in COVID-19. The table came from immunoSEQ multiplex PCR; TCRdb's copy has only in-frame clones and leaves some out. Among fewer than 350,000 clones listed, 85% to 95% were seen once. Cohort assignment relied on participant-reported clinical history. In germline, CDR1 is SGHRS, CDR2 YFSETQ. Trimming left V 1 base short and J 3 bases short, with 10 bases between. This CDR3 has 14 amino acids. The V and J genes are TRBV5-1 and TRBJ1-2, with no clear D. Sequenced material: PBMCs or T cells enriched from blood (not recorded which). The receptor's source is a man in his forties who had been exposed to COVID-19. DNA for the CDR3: TGCGCCAGCAGCTTGTTGACTCCGGACTATGGCTACACCTTC. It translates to CASSLLTPDYGYTF. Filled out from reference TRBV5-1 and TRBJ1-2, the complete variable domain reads KAGVTQTPRYLIKTRGQQVTLSCSPISGHRSVSWYQQTPGQGLQFLFEYFSETQRNKGNFPGRFSGRQFSNSRSEMNVSTLELGDSALYLCASSLLTPDYGYTFGSGTRLTVV.